One TCR beta chain is described in this entry. Data came from immunoSEQ multiplex PCR; TCRdb stores just in-frame clones and leaves some out. The table records more than 130,000 clones, about 84% of them present only once. The sample is drawn from a study of blood T cell repertoires in COVID-19. Study context: Donors in the United States, Italy and Spain gave samples during acute or convalescent COVID-19. From T cells, B-cell-depleted T cells, or PBMCs came the material, which was cDNA or gDNA.

CDR3 size: 15 residues. Trimming cost V 3 bases and J 6 bases; bases outside gene matches: 8. Germline loops: CDR1 MNHEY, CDR2 SVGEGT. Material: peripheral blood. This sequence originates from a woman of 80 years or more in a cohort sampled during active or convalescent COVID-19. The rearrangement links TRBV6-2 or TRBV6-3 to TRBJ2-7, with 10 bases aligning to TRBD1. This chain's CDR3 is CASSYAGTGVSEQYV. The CDR3, as DNA: TGTGCCAGCAGTTATGCCGGGACAGGGGTTTCCGAGCAGTACGTC.